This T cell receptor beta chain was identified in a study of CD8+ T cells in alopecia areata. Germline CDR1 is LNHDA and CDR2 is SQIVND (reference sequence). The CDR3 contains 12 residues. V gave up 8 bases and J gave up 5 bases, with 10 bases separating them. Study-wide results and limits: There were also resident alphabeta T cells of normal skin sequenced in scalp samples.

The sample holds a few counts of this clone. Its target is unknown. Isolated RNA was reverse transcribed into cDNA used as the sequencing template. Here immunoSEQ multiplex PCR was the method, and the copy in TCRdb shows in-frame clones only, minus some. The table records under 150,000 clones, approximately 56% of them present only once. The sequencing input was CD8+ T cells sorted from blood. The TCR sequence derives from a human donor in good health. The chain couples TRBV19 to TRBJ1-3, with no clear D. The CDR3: CASAKERNTIYF. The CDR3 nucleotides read TGTGCCAGTGCCAAAGAACGAAACACCATATATTTT.